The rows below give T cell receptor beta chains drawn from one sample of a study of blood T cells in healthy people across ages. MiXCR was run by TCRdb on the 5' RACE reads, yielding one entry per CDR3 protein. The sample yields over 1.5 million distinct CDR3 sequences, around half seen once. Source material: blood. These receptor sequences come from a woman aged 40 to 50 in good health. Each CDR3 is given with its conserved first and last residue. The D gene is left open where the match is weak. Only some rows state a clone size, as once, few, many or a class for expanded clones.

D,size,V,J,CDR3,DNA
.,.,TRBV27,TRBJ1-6,CASSPRTAKGANSPLHF,TGTGCCAGCAGTCCCCGGACGGCAAAAGGGGCTAATTCACCCCTCCACTTT
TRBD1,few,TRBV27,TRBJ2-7,CASSLSAGTGGAGEQYF,TGTGCCAGCAGTTTATCAGCTGGGACAGGGGGCGCAGGGGAGCAGTACTTC
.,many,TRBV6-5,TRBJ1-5,CASRSPHSNQPQHF,TGTGCCAGCAGATCCCCCCATAGCAATCAGCCCCAGCATTTT
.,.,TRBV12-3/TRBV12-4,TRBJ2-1,CASSRHREQFF,TGTGCCAGCAGCCGTCATCGGGAGCAGTTCTTC
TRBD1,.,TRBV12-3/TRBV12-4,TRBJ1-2,CATSRTGSYGYTF,TGTGCCACCTCAAGGACAGGGTCCTATGGCTACACCTTC
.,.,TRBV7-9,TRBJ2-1,CASSPDSYEQFF,TGTGCCAGCAGCCCAGACAGCTATGAGCAGTTCTTC
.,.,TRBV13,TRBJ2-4,CASSHNAGNIQYF,TGTGCCAGCAGCCATAACGCTGGAAACATTCAGTACTTC
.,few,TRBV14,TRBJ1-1,CASSQDGGVTEAFF,TGTGCCAGCAGCCAAGATGGAGGGGTCACTGAAGCTTTCTTT
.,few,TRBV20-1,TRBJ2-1,CSALLGGEQFF,TGCAGTGCTCTCTTGGGGGGTGAGCAGTTCTTC
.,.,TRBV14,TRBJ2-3,CASSQGEGRDTQYF,TGTGCCAGCAGCCAAGGAGAGGGGAGGGATACGCAGTATTTT
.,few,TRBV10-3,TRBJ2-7,CAISDLLGEQYF,TGTGCCATCAGTGACCTCCTCGGCGAGCAGTACTTC
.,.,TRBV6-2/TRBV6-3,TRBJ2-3,CASSTMERGTDTQYF,TGTGCCAGCAGTACGATGGAGAGAGGCACAGATACGCAGTATTTT
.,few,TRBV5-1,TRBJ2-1,CASSLGTGSSYNEQFF,TGTGCCAGCAGCTTAGGTACCGGTTCCTCTTACAATGAGCAGTTCTTC
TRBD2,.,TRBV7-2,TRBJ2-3,CASSQLWRGGRKNVTDTQYF,TGTGCCAGCAGCCAGCTTTGGCGGGGGGGTAGAAAGAATGTCACAGATACGCAGTATTTT
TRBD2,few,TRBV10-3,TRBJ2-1,CAISEGGGEQFF,TGTGCCATCAGTGAGGGCGGGGGTGAGCAGTTCTTC
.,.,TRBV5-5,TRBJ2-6,CASSLGGGPTGANVLTF,TGTGCCAGCAGCTTGGGTGGGGGCCCCACTGGGGCCAACGTCCTGACTTTC
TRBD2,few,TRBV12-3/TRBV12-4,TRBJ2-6,CASSWLAVRSGANVLTF,TGTGCCAGCAGTTGGCTAGCGGTTCGCTCTGGGGCCAACGTCCTGACTTTC
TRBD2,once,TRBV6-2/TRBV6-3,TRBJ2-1,CASSYRLAGHPSEQFF,TGTGCCAGCAGCTACCGACTAGCGGGCCATCCTAGTGAGCAGTTCTTC
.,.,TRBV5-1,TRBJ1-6,CASSLDLGQSNSPLHF,TGCGCCAGCAGCTTGGATCTCGGACAGAGTAATTCACCCCTCCACTTT
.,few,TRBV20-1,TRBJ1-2,CSASAPPGDGYTF,TGCAGTGCATCTGCCCCCCCTGGGGATGGCTACACCTTC
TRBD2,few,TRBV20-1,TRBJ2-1,CSARGGVPGLNYNEQFF,TGCAGTGCTAGAGGGGGCGTACCGGGACTAAACTACAATGAGCAGTTCTTC
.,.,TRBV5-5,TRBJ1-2,CASSGGTSLNYGYTF,TGTGCCAGCAGCGGCGGGACATCGCTTAACTATGGCTACACCTTC
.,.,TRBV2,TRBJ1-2,CASSRQRYYGYTF,TGTGCCAGCAGTCGACAGCGGTACTATGGCTACACCTTC
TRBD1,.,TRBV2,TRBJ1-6,CASRDRGESPLHF,TGTGCCAGCCGTGACAGGGGGGAATCACCCCTCCACTTT
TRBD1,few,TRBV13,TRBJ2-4,CASSPRQGSDIQYF,TGTGCCAGCAGCCCGAGACAGGGTAGTGACATTCAGTACTTC
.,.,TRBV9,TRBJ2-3,CASSVEGFPDTQYF,TGTGCCAGCAGCGTAGAGGGCTTCCCGGATACGCAGTATTTT
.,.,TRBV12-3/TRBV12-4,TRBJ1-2,CASSLDMSSGYTF,TGTGCCAGCAGTTTAGATATGAGTAGCGGCTACACCTTC
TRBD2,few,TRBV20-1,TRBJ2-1,CSARDLAGVYNEQFF,TGCAGTGCTAGAGACCTAGCGGGGGTGTACAATGAGCAGTTCTTC
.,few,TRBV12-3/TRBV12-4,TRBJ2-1,CASSLSISASITHEQFF,TGTGCCAGCAGTTTATCTATTTCGGCGTCTATCACCCATGAGCAGTTCTTC